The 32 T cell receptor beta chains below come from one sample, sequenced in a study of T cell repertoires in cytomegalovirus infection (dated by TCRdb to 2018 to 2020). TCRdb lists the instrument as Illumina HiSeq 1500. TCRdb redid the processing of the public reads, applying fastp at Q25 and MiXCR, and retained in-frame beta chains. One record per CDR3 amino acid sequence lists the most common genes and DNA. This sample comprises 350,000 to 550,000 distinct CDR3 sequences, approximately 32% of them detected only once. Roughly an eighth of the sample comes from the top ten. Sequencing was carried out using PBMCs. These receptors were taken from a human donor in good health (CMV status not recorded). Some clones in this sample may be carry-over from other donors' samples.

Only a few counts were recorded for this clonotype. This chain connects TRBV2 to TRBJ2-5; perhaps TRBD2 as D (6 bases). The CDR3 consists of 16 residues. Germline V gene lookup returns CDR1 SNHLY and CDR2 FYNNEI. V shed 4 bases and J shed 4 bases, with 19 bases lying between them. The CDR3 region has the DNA TGTGCCAGCAGTGGGCCCCTAAAGGAGGGTCGAGAGACCCAGTACTTC. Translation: CASSGPLKEGRETQYF.

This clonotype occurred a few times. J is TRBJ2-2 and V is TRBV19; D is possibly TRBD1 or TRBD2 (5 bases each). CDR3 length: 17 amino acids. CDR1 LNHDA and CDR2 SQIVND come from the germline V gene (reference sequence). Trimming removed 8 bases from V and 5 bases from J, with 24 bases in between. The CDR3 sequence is CASQDPPGPLLTGELFF. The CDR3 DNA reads TGTGCCAGTCAAGACCCTCCGGGACCGCTACTTACCGGGGAGCTGTTTTTT.

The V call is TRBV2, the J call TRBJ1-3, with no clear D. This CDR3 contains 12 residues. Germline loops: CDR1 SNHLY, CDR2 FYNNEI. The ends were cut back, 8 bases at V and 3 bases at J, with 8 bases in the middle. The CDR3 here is CASGPDGNTIYF. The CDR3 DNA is TGTGCCAGCGGCCCCGATGGAAACACCATATATTTT.

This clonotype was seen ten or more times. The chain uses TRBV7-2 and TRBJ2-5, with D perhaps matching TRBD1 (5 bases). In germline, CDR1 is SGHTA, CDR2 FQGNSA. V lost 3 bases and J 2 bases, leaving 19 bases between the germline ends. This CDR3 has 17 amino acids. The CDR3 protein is CASSFSPDRQPQETQYF. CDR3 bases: TGTGCCAGCAGCTTCAGCCCAGACAGACAGCCTCAAGAGACCCAGTACTTC. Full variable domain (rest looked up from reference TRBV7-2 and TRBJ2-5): GAGVSQSPSNKVTEKGKDVELRCDPISGHTALYWYRQSLGQGLEFLIYFQGNSAPDKSGLPSDRFSAERTGGSVSTLTIQRTQQEDSAVYLCASSFSPDRQPQETQYFGPGTRLLVL.

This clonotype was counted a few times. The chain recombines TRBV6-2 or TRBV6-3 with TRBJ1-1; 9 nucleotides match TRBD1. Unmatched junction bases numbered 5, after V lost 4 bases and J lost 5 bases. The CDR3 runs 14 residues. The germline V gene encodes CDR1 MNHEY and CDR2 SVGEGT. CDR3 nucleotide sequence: TGTGCCAGCAGTTCCGGGACAGGGAGGACTGAAGCTTTCTTT. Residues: CASSSGTGRTEAFF.

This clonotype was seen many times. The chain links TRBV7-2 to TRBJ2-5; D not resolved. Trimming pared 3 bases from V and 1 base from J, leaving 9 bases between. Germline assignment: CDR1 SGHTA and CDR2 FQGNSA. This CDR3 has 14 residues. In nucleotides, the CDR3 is TGTGCCAGCAGCTTGAAACAGATCCAAGAGACCCAGTACTTC. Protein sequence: CASSLKQIQETQYF.

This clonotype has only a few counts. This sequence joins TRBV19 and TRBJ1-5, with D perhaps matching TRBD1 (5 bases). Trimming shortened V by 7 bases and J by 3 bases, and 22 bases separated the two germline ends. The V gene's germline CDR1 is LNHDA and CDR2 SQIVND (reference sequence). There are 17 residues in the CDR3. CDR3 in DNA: TGTGCCAGTACCGGCGATGGGAGGGGACGAGACAATCAGCCCCAGCATTTT. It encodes CASTGDGRGRDNQPQHF.

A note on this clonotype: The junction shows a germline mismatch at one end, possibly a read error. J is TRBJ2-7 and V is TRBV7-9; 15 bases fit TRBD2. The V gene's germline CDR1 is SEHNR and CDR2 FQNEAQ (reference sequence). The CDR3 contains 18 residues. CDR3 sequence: CASSLGTSGGLITYEQSF. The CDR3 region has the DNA TGTGCCAGCAGCTTGGGGACTAGCGGGGGGCTAATAACCTACGAGCAGTCCTTC.

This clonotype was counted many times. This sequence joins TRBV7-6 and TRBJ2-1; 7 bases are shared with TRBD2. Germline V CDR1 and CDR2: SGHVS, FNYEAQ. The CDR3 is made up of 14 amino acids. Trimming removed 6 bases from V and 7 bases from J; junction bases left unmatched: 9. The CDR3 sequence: CASSSYGGGNEQFF. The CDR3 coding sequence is TGTGCCAGCAGTTCTTATGGCGGGGGAAATGAGCAGTTCTTC.

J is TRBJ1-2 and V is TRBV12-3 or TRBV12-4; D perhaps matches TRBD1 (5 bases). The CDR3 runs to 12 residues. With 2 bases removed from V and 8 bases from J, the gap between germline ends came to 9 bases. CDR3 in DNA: TGTGCCAGCAGTTTAACCAGGGACGGCTACACCTTC. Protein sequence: CASSLTRDGYTF.

CDR3 DNA sequence: TGCAGCGTTGAAGTGCCAGGGGCCTACAATGAGCAGTTCTTC. Protein: CSVEVPGAYNEQFF. This sequence joins TRBV29-1 and TRBJ2-1, with D maybe TRBD1 (6 bases). The V end was cut by 1 base, the J end by 2 bases, with 9 bases between. Looked up from germline, CDR1 is SQVTM and CDR2 is ANQGSEA. The CDR3 totals 14 residues.

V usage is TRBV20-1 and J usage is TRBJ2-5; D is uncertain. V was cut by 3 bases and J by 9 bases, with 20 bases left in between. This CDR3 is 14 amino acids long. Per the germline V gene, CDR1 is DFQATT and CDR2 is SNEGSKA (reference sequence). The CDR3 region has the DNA TGCAGTGCTAGGGGGTCGGCAGCCACTGCGGCCCAGTACTTC. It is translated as CSARGSAATAAQYF.

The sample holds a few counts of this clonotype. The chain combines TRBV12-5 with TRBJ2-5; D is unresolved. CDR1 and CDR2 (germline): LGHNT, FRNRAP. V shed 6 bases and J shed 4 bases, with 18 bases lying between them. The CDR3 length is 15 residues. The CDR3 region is CASGLDLPNGETQYF. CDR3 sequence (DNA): TGTGCTAGTGGCCTTGACTTGCCAAACGGAGAGACCCAGTACTTC.

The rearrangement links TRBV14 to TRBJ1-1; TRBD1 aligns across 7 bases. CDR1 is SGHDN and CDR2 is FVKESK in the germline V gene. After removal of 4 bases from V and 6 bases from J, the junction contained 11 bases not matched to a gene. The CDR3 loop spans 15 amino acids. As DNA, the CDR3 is TGTGCCAGCAGCCTGTACAGCGGGACAGACTCTGAAGCTTTCTTT. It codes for CASSLYSGTDSEAFF.

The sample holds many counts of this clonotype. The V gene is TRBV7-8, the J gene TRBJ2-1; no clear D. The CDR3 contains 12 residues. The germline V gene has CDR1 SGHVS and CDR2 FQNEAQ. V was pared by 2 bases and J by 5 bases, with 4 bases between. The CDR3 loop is CASSLTDNEQFF. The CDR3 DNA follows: TGTGCCAGCAGCTTAACAGACAATGAGCAGTTCTTC.

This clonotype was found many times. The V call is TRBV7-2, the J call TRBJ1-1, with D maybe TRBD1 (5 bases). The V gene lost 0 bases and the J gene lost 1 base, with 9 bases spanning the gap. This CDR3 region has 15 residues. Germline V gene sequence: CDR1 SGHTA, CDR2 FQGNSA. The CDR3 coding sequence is TGTGCCAGCAGCTTAGCAAGACAGAGGAACACTGAAGCTTTCTTT. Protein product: CASSLARQRNTEAFF.

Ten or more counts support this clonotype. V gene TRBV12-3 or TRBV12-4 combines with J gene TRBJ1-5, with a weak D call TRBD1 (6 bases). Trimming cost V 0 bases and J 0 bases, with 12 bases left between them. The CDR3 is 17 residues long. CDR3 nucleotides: TGTGCCAGCAGTTTAGCTGGTGGACAGTATAGCAATCAGCCCCAGCATTTT. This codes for CASSLAGGQYSNQPQHF.

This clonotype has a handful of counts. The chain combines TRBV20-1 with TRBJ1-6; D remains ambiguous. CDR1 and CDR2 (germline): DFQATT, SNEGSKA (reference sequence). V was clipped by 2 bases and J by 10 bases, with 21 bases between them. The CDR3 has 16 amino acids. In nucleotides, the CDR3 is TGCAGTGCTAGAATTGAAGGGTTGGCCCCCAGCTCACCCCTCCACTTT. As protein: CSARIEGLAPSSPLHF.

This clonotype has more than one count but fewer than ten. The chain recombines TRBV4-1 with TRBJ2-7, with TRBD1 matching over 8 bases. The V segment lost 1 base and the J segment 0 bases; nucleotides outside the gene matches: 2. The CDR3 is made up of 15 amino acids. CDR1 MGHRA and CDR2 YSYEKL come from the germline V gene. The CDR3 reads CASSQGQGSSYEQYF. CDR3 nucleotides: TGCGCCAGCAGCCAAGGACAGGGGAGCTCCTACGAGCAGTACTTC.

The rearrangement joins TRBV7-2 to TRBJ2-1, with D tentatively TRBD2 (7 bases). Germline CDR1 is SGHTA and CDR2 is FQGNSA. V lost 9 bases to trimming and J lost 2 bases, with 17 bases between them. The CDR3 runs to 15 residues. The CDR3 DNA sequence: TGTGCCAGTAAAGAGAGGGGGGGGCCCTACAATGAGCAGTTCTTC. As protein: CASKERGGPYNEQFF.

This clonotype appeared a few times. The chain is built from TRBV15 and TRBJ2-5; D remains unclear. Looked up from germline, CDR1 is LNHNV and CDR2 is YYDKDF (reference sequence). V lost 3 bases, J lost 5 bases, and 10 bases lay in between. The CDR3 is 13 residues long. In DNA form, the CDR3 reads TGTGCCACCAGCAGGACCCCTCCGGAGACCCAGTACTTC. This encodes CATSRTPPETQYF.

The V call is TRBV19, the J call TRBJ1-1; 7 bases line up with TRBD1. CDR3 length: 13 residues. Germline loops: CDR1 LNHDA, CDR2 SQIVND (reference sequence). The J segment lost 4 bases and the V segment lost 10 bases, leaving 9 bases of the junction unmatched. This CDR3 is CATRTGPGTEAFF. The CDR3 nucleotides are TGTGCCACCCGGACAGGTCCGGGCACTGAAGCTTTCTTT.

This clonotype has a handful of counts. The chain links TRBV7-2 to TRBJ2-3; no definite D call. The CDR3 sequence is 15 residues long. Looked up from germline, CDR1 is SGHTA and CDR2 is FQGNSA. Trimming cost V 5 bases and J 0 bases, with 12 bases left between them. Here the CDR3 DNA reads TGTGCCAGCAGCAAGATACAGTCTAGCACAGATACGCAGTATTTT. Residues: CASSKIQSSTDTQYF. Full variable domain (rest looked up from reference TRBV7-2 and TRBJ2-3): GAGVSQSPSNKVTEKGKDVELRCDPISGHTALYWYRQSLGQGLEFLIYFQGNSAPDKSGLPSDRFSAERTGGSVSTLTIQRTQQEDSAVYLCASSKIQSSTDTQYFGPGTRLTVL.

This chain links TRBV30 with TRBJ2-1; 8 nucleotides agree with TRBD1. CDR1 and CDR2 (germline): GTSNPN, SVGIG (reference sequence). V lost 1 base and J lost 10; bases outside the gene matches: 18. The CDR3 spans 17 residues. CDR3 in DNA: TGTGCCTGGAGTGCCACCCTTGGACAGGGAGGATACCTCGAGCAGTTCTTC. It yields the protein CAWSATLGQGGYLEQFF.

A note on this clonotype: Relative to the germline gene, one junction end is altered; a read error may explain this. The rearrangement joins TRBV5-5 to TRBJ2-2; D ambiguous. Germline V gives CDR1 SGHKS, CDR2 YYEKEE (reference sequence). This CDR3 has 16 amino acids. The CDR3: CASSLRLSQNAGELFF. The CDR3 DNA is TGTGCCAGCAGCTTGAGGCTCAGTCAGAACGCCGGGGAGCTGTTTTTT.

The CDR3 DNA follows: TGTGCCAGCAGTCCCCGCCCGACGCTCCTGGTGGAGACCCAGTACTTC. It translates to CASSPRPTLLVETQYF. This chain links TRBV4-2 with TRBJ2-5; D gene unclear. V gave up 6 bases and J gave up 5 bases, with 22 bases separating them. CDR1 and CDR2 from the germline V gene are LGHNA and YNFKEQ. The CDR3 loop spans 16 amino acids.

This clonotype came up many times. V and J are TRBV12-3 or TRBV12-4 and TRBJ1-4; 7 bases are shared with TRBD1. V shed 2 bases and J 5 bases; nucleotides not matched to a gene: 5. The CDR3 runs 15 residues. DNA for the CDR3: TGTGCCAGCAGTTTAAGGGGGCAGAAGAATGAAAAACTGTTTTTT. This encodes CASSLRGQKNEKLFF.

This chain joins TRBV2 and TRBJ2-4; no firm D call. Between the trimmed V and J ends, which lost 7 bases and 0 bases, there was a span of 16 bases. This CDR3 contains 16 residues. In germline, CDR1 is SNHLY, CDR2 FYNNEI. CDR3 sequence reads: CASTANDHLAKNIQYF. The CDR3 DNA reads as TGTGCCAGCACCGCCAACGACCATCTAGCCAAAAACATTCAGTACTTC.

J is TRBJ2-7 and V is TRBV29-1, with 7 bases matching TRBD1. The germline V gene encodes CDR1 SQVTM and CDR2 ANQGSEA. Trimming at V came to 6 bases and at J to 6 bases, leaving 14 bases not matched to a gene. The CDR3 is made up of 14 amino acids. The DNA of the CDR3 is TGCAGCGTGGGAACCAGACAGGGTAATTTCGAGCAGTACTTC. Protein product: CSVGTRQGNFEQYF.

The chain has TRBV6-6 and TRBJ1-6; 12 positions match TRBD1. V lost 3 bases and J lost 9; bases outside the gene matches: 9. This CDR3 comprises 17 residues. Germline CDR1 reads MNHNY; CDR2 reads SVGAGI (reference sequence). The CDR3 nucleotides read TGTGCCAGCAGTTATTCCAACCCGGGACAGGGGGCTTCACCCCTCCACTTT. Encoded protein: CASSYSNPGQGASPLHF.

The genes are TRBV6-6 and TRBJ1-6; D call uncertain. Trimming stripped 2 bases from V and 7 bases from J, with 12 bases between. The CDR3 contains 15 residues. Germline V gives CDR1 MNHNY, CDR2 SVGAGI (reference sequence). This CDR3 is CASSYPTGQNSPLHF. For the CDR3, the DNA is TGTGCCAGCAGTTACCCCACCGGGCAGAATTCACCCCTCCACTTT.

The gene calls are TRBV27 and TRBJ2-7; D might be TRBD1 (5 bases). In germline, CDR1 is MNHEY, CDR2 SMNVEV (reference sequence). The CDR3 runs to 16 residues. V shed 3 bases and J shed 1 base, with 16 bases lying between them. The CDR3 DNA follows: TGTGCCAGCAGTTTCTCAGGACAAATGTCTTCCTACGAGCAGTACTTC. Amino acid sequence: CASSFSGQMSSYEQYF.